What follows is one T cell receptor beta chain and its context. Its antigen is undetermined. The data derive from a study of yellow fever vaccine responses in identical twins. Whole-study results and caveats: The T cell response to vaccination in identical twins was reportedly partly convergent and partly personalized.

Germline CDR1 is SGHAT and CDR2 is FQDESV (reference sequence). The V and J ends lost 4 bases and 4 bases, in that order; junction bases with no gene match: 13. The CDR3 covers 17 residues. Via MiXCR, TCRdb re-called the RT-PCR reads, giving one row per CDR3 protein. The table records more than 2,500 distinct CDR3 sequences, 80% of them present only once. The input for sequencing was T cells from blood (PBMCs), unsorted or a sorted subset (not recorded which), taken before or after yellow fever vaccination (not recorded which). This receptor was identified in a female donor who received the yellow fever vaccine. The chain uses TRBV11-1 and TRBJ2-1; TRBD2 matches 7 bases. In DNA form, the CDR3 reads TGTGCCAGCAGCTCCGATGGGGCCGCGGGAGTTTACAATGAGCAGTTCTTC. This translates into CASSSDGAAGVYNEQFF.